Following are 26 T cell receptor beta chains from one sample sequenced in a study of T cells after yellow fever vaccination. In TCRdb, the 5' RACE reads were re-called with MiXCR into one record per CDR3 protein. The table shows some 69,000 distinct CDR3 sequences, with around 6.2% occurring only once. The input for sequencing was CD4+ T cells sorted from PBMCs, taken around 15 days after the first yellow fever vaccination. These receptors came from a man aged 18-30 years who received the YFV17D yellow fever vaccine.

This clonotype has a count of ten or more. The CDR3 loop is CASSQGLVFSKLFF. Written as DNA, the CDR3 is TGTGCCAGCAGCCAAGGATTGGTTTTTTCAAAACTGTTTTTT. The chain joins TRBV7-2 to TRBJ1-4, with unresolved D. The CDR3 totals 14 residues. In germline, CDR1 is SGHTA, CDR2 FQGNSA. V dropped 5 bases and J dropped 10 bases, with 17 bases sitting between them.

A remark on this clonotype: This clone may be a read error of a much larger clone one base away. The chain employs TRBV5-1 and TRBJ2-3, with a weak D call TRBD1 (5 bases). The length of the CDR3 is 12 residues. Germline V gene data show CDR1 as SGHRS and CDR2 as YFSETQ. V dropped 3 bases and J dropped 7 bases, with 9 bases sitting between them. The CDR3 region has the DNA TGCGCCAGCAGCTCCCACAGGAATACGCAGTATTTT. This encodes CASSSHRNTQYF.

This clonotype was seen repeatedly, ten times or more. Here the CDR3 reads CAIGVNQPQHF. The CDR3 DNA reads as TGTGCCATCGGGGTTAATCAGCCCCAGCATTTT. The rearrangement joins TRBV10-3 to TRBJ1-5; D unresolved. The V end lost 8 bases, the J end lost 4 bases, and 6 bases lay between the germline ends. CDR3 length: 11 residues. CDR1 ENHRY and CDR2 SYGVKD come from the germline V gene.

This clonotype was seen a few times. Given a much more abundant clone one base away, this may be a read error. V usage is TRBV7-2 and J usage is TRBJ2-3; D gene uncertain. Germline CDR1 SGHTA, CDR2 FQGNSA. The CDR3 has 11 residues. V gave up 2 bases and J gave up 4 bases, with 1 base separating them. The CDR3 DNA reads as TGTGCCAGCAGCTTACCAGATACGCAGTATTTT. Translation: CASSLPDTQYF. Using reference TRBV7-2 and TRBJ2-3 for the parts outside the CDR3, the full variable domain is GAGVSQSPSNKVTEKGKDVELRCDPISGHTALYWYRQSLGQGLEFLIYFQGNSAPDKSGLPSDRFSAERTGGSVSTLTIQRTQQEDSAVYLCASSLPDTQYFGPGTRLTVL.

In its sample, this clonotype was seen many times. This chain uses TRBV7-6 with TRBJ2-3, with D tentatively TRBD2 (5 bases). Trimming cost V 8 bases and J 0 bases, with 9 bases left between them. CDR3 length: 13 residues. The germline V gene encodes CDR1 SGHVS and CDR2 FNYEAQ. The CDR3 region is CASRQRSTDTQYF. Written as DNA, the CDR3 is TGTGCCAGCCGCCAGCGGAGCACAGATACGCAGTATTTT.

At least ten counts were recorded for this clonotype. V is TRBV5-1 and J is TRBJ2-1; no firm D call. This CDR3 is 15 amino acids long. Germline values: CDR1 SGHRS, CDR2 YFSETQ. V lost 1 base and J 0 bases, leaving 8 bases between the germline ends. The CDR3, as DNA: TGCGCCAGCAGCTTGACTACCCCCTCCTACAATGAGCAGTTCTTC. This sequence encodes CASSLTTPSYNEQFF.

This clonotype was detected many times. This chain connects TRBV5-1 to TRBJ2-7; D not resolved. V was shortened by 7 bases and J by 4 bases, with 9 bases between the two germline ends. Germline loops: CDR1 SGHRS, CDR2 YFSETQ. The CDR3 length is 11 residues. CDR3 residues: CASSDGYEQYV. The CDR3 DNA follows: TGCGCCAGCTCTGACGGTTACGAGCAGTACGTC.

This clonotype was detected many times. The CDR3 DNA sequence: TGTGCCAGCAGGGGAGACATGAACACTGAAGCTTTCTTT. Translated, it gives CASRGDMNTEAFF. This chain joins TRBV2 and TRBJ1-1; D is unresolved. Trimming cost V 6 bases and J 0 bases, with 8 bases left between them. The CDR3 runs to 13 residues. In germline, CDR1 is SNHLY, CDR2 FYNNEI.

Ten or more counts support this clonotype. This chain uses TRBV19 with TRBJ2-5; no clear D. With 5 bases removed from V and 6 bases from J, the gap between germline ends came to 19 bases. Germline assignment: CDR1 LNHDA and CDR2 SQIVND (reference sequence). This CDR3 comprises 15 residues. In nucleotides, the CDR3 is TGTGCCAGTAGTCCCCGGAGCCCTGTTGGAAAGACCCAGTACTTC. It encodes CASSPRSPVGKTQYF.

This clonotype was seen ten or more times. The V and J genes are TRBV5-6 and TRBJ1-2; no firm D call. The CDR3 contains 15 residues. Germline assignment: CDR1 SGHDT and CDR2 YYEEEE. Trimming pared 0 bases from V and 5 bases from J, leaving 14 bases between. The CDR3 spells CASSLVGRRGYGYTF. In nucleotides, the CDR3 is TGTGCCAGCAGCTTGGTGGGCAGGCGAGGGTATGGCTACACCTTC. The complete variable domain, with remaining parts taken from reference TRBV5-6 and TRBJ1-2, reads DAGVTQSPTHLIKTRGQQVTLRCSPKSGHDTVSWYQQALGQGPQFIFQYYEEEERQRGNFPDRFSGHQFPNYSSELNVNALLLGDSALYLCASSLVGRRGYGYTFGSGTRLTVV.

Ten or more counts support this clonotype. This sequence joins TRBV18 and TRBJ2-7; D assignment may be TRBD1 or TRBD2 (5 bases each). The CDR3 consists of 16 residues. Germline CDR1 and CDR2: KGHSH and LQKENI. V lost 4 bases and J 0 bases, leaving 16 bases between the germline ends. CDR3: CASSRDARGLSYEQYV. The CDR3 nucleotides read TGTGCCAGCTCACGGGACGCGAGGGGCCTCTCCTACGAGCAGTACGTC.

The sample holds many counts of this clonotype. This chain joins TRBV20-1 and TRBJ1-5, with unresolved D. This CDR3 is built from 9 residues. Germline-derived CDR1 and CDR2 are DFQATT and SNEGSKA (reference sequence). Here the CDR3 reads CSSDQPQHF. CDR3 coding DNA: TGCAGCTCGGATCAGCCCCAGCATTTT.

There are many counts of this clonotype. CDR3: CASSYSGVVSPLHF. CDR3 in DNA: TGTGCCAGCAGTTACTCGGGGGTTGTTTCACCCCTCCACTTT. V gene TRBV6-5 combines with J gene TRBJ1-6; TRBD1 is a possible D gene (5 bases). The CDR3 spans 14 residues. V lost 0 bases and J 9 bases, leaving 9 bases between the germline ends. Germline lookup yields CDR1 MNHEY and CDR2 SVGAGI.

This clonotype has ten or more counts. CDR3 nucleotide sequence: TGTGCCAGCAGCTTTCCGGGGAATAGCAATCAGCCCCAGCATTTT. Encoded protein: CASSFPGNSNQPQHF. The rearrangement joins TRBV5-8 to TRBJ1-5; D gene ambiguous. In germline, CDR1 is SGHTS, CDR2 YDEGEE. The CDR3 consists of 15 residues. V lost 2 bases and J 0 bases, leaving 9 bases between the germline ends.

There are many counts of this clonotype. This chain connects TRBV20-1 to TRBJ2-7, with D hard to call. V lost 6 bases to trimming and J lost 5 bases, with 17 bases between them. CDR1 and CDR2 from the germline V gene are DFQATT and SNEGSKA (reference sequence). The length of the CDR3 is 13 residues. The CDR3 DNA reads as TGCAGTGCCTCCTACGTGGTTGGGGACGAGCAGTACTTC. Protein sequence: CSASYVVGDEQYF.

This clonotype ranks as medium-sized. The genes are TRBV4-3 and TRBJ2-7; tentatively, D is TRBD2 (5 bases). Germline CDR1 is LGHNA and CDR2 is YSLEER. The CDR3 runs to 15 residues. Trimming took 4 bases from V and 8 from J, leaving 21 bases between them. The CDR3 loop reads CASSLVGLSRGKQYF. The CDR3 nucleotides are TGCGCCAGCAGCCTCGTCGGACTCTCCCGGGGAAAGCAGTACTTC.

The table lists this clonotype with many counts. V is TRBV20-1 and J is TRBJ2-7, with TRBD2 matching over 8 bases. J gave up 0 bases and V 6 bases, and 10 bases lay outside the gene matches. This CDR3 has 15 residues. The germline V gene has CDR1 DFQATT and CDR2 SNEGSKA (reference sequence). The CDR3 DNA reads as TGCAGTGCCCCCCCCCTCGGGGGGGCCTCCTACGAGCAGTACTTC. Its translation is CSAPPLGGASYEQYF.

The chain carries TRBV7-2 and TRBJ2-7; the D gene is possibly TRBD1 (6 bases). This CDR3 spans 16 amino acids. V was pared by 5 bases and J by 0 bases, with 17 bases between. Looked up from germline, CDR1 is SGHTA and CDR2 is FQGNSA. The chain's CDR3 is CASSTQGQGSSYEQYF. CDR3 nucleotides: TGTGCCAGCAGCACGCAGGGGCAGGGGAGCTCCTACGAGCAGTACTTC.

This clonotype was seen repeatedly, ten times or more. The chain carries TRBV5-1 and TRBJ2-7, with 10 positions matching TRBD1. V lost 0 bases, J lost 6 bases, and 6 bases stayed unmatched. There are 15 residues in the CDR3. Looked up from germline, CDR1 is SGHRS and CDR2 is YFSETQ. CDR3: CASSLALGQGTEQYF. The CDR3, as DNA: TGCGCCAGCAGCTTGGCGTTGGGACAGGGGACCGAGCAGTACTTC.

This clonotype appeared many times. In DNA form, the CDR3 reads TGCAGTGCTAGCCCCACCACCGGGGAGCTGTTTTTT. This gives the protein CSASPTTGELFF. The rearrangement uses TRBV20-1 and TRBJ2-2; D is ambiguous. There are 12 residues in the CDR3. Germline CDR1 and CDR2: DFQATT and SNEGSKA (reference sequence). The germline V and J ends were trimmed by 3 bases and 4 bases, with 6 bases remaining between them.

This clonotype appeared many times. The rearrangement uses TRBV5-1 and TRBJ2-2, with TRBD2 matching 9 bases. J gave up 6 bases and V 1 base, and 4 bases lay outside the gene matches. Germline values: CDR1 SGHRS, CDR2 YFSETQ. CDR3 length: 15 residues. The CDR3: CASSLFGLASGELFF. The CDR3 DNA is TGCGCCAGCAGCTTGTTCGGACTAGCGTCCGGGGAGCTGTTTTTT.

At least ten counts were recorded for this clonotype. The rearrangement links TRBV20-1 to TRBJ2-2; D remains unclear. V lost 4 bases and J lost 3, with 9 bases in between. This CDR3 is built from 13 residues. Germline V gene sequence: CDR1 DFQATT, CDR2 SNEGSKA (reference sequence). CDR3 DNA sequence: TGCAGTGCTACGATACCCTACACCGGGGAGCTGTTTTTT. Translating gives CSATIPYTGELFF.

This clonotype was counted ten times or more. An end of the junction does not agree with germline; a read error may underlie this. CDR3 nucleotide sequence: TGTGCCAGCTCCCCCCACCAGCCTGGGACTAGCGGGCCACTCTTC. Residues: CASSPHQPGTSGPLF. V and J are TRBV27 and TRBJ2-7; 12 bases match TRBD2. Germline V gene lookup returns CDR1 MNHEY and CDR2 SMNVEV (reference sequence). The CDR3 runs 15 residues.

The table lists this clonotype with many counts. The chain combines TRBV2 with TRBJ1-1; no reliable D call. Deletions cut 6 bases from V and 1 base from J, with 9 bases between. Germline V gene sequence: CDR1 SNHLY, CDR2 FYNNEI. CDR3 length: 13 residues. CDR3 in DNA: TGTGCCAGCAGAGAAAACAGGAACACTGAAGCTTTCTTT. It is translated as CASRENRNTEAFF.

This clonotype showed up many times. This chain connects TRBV7-2 to TRBJ1-1; a possible D gene is TRBD1 (6 bases). Germline V gives CDR1 SGHTA, CDR2 FQGNSA. The CDR3 is 13 residues long. Trimming stripped 4 bases from V and 0 bases from J, with 6 bases between. CDR3 bases: TGTGCCAGCAGCTGGACAGTGAACACTGAAGCTTTCTTT. Translated, it gives CASSWTVNTEAFF.

This clonotype occurred many times. This chain links TRBV12-3 or TRBV12-4 with TRBJ1-5, with no clear D. With 3 bases removed from V and 4 bases from J, the gap between germline ends came to 13 bases. The CDR3 contains 15 residues. The CDR3 loop is CASSFGRKGNQPQHF. CDR3 sequence (DNA): TGTGCCAGCAGTTTTGGGAGGAAAGGGAATCAGCCCCAGCATTTT.